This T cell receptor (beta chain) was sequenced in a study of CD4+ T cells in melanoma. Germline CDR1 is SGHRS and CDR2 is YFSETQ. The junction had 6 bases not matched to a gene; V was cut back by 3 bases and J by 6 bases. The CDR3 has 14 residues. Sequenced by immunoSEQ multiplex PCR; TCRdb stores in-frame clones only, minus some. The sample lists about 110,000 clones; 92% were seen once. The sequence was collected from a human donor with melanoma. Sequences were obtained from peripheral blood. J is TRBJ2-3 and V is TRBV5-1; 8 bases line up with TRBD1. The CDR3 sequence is CASSYRTGSDTQYF. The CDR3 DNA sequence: TGCGCCAGCAGCTATCGGACAGGGTCGGATACGCAGTATTTT.